These 10 T cell receptor beta chains originate from one sample sequenced in a study of immune heterogeneity within non-small cell lung tumors. The authors amplified TCR beta CDR3 by multiplex PCR with 32 V and 13 J primers. TCRdb passed the multiplex PCR reads through MiXCR, listing each CDR3 protein once. This sample has 20,000 to 25,000 distinct CDR3 sequences, with roughly 30% found just once. Template input, which was bulk tumor genomic DNA, totaled around 660 ng per sample. Widely spaced biopsies, several per primary tumor, were obtained at surgery. The patients were newly diagnosed with non-small cell lung cancer, had not been treated, and had curative surgery. The sample taken for sequencing was lung tumor tissue. These receptors came from a man aged 35-49 years with non-small cell lung cancer.

This clonotype was detected many times. The chain couples TRBV20-1 to TRBJ2-2; unclear D gene. Germline values: CDR1 DFQATT, CDR2 SNEGSKA (reference sequence). V was cut by 0 bases and J by 4 bases, with 12 bases left in between. CDR3 length: 15 residues. The CDR3 DNA is TGCAGTGCTAGAGATGTAGGGCTCGGCACCGGGGAGCTGTTTTTT. Amino acids: CSARDVGLGTGELFF.

This clonotype was recorded a few times. CDR3 DNA: TGTGCCAGCAGCTTAGAACCACGCAGGGCCTCCTACAATGAGCAGTTCTTC. Encoded protein: CASSLEPRRASYNEQFF. The rearrangement uses TRBV11-3 and TRBJ2-1, with D possibly being TRBD1 (5 bases). The germline V gene has CDR1 SGHNT and CDR2 YENEEA. Trimming removed 0 bases at V and 0 bases at J, with 12 bases between. The CDR3 spans 17 residues. Combining the CDR3 with reference TRBV11-3 and TRBJ2-1 gives the whole variable domain EAGVVQSPRYKIIEKKQPVAFWCNPISGHNTLYWYLQNLGQGPELLIRYENEEAVDDSQLPKDRFSAERLKGVDSTLKIQPAELGDSAVYLCASSLEPRRASYNEQFFGPGTRLTVL.

This clonotype has a single count. This chain connects TRBV7-9 to TRBJ1-1; D is ambiguous. Germline V gene data show CDR1 as SEHNR and CDR2 as FQNEAQ (reference sequence). V shed 0 bases and J shed 7 bases, with 9 bases lying between them. This CDR3 region has 13 residues. CDR3: CASSLAAWGEAFF. The CDR3 DNA follows: TGTGCCAGCAGCTTAGCCGCATGGGGTGAAGCTTTCTTT. The complete variable domain, with remaining parts taken from reference TRBV7-9 and TRBJ1-1, reads DTGVSQNPRHKITKRGQNVTFRCDPISEHNRLYWYRQTLGQGPEFLTYFQNEAQLEKSRLLSDRFSAERPKGSFSTLEIQRTEQGDSAMYLCASSLAAWGEAFFGQGTRLTVV.

The CDR3: CSASRTQQETQYF. The CDR3 nucleotides are TGCAGTGCTAGCCGCACCCAGCAAGAGACCCAGTACTTC. The chain has TRBV20-1 and TRBJ2-5; D call uncertain. There are 13 residues in the CDR3. Trimming took 3 bases from V and 2 from J, leaving 10 bases between them. Germline assignment: CDR1 DFQATT and CDR2 SNEGSKA (reference sequence).

This clonotype is medium-sized (0.01 to 0.1%) by share. The chain recombines TRBV20-1 with TRBJ1-6, with 8 bases fitting TRBD1. Per the germline V gene, CDR1 is DFQATT and CDR2 is SNEGSKA (reference sequence). V lost 6 bases and J lost 2; bases outside the gene matches: 6. The CDR3 has 15 amino acids. CDR3 DNA sequence: TGCAGTGCCCAGACAGGGGAAACCTATAATTCACCCCTCCACTTT. Residues: CSAQTGETYNSPLHF.

This clonotype was found a few times. The genes are TRBV12-3 or TRBV12-4 and TRBJ1-3; D is ambiguous. CDR3 size: 11 residues. V lost 3 bases, J lost 7 bases, and 4 bases lay in between. The CDR3 DNA reads TGTGCCAGCAGTTTGCGGAACACCATATATTTT. Its translation is CASSLRNTIYF.

The chain recombines TRBV19 with TRBJ2-1; D gene ambiguous. The CDR3 runs to 16 residues. V lost 3 bases and J 0 bases, leaving 12 bases between the germline ends. Per the germline V gene, CDR1 is LNHDA and CDR2 is SQIVND (reference sequence). CDR3 nucleotides: TGTGCCAGTAGTATTACTCGGGCGAGCTCCTACAATGAGCAGTTCTTC. As protein: CASSITRASSYNEQFF.

This clonotype is termed medium-sized (0.01 to 0.1%). The chain joins TRBV19 to TRBJ1-2; D is ambiguous. CDR3 length: 12 amino acids. V was trimmed by 6 bases and J by 0 bases, leaving 5 bases between them. Germline values: CDR1 LNHDA, CDR2 SQIVND (reference sequence). The CDR3: CASRFTNYGYTF. The DNA of the CDR3 is TGTGCCAGTAGATTCACTAACTATGGCTACACCTTC.

This clonotype ranks as medium-sized. The rearrangement links TRBV20-1 to TRBJ1-1, with D maybe TRBD1 (5 bases). Trimming removed 6 bases at V and 0 bases at J, with 17 bases between. CDR1 and CDR2 from the germline V gene are DFQATT and SNEGSKA (reference sequence). CDR3 length: 15 residues. The CDR3 sequence: CSASLPTVLNTEAFF. The CDR3 nucleotides are TGCAGTGCCTCCCTCCCGACAGTCTTGAACACTGAAGCTTTCTTT.

This clonotype was observed a few times. The chain joins TRBV13 to TRBJ2-1, with TRBD1 identical over 9 bases. Germline CDR1 reads PRHDT; CDR2 reads FYEKMQ (reference sequence). The trim removed 8 bases at V and 2 bases at J, leaving 7 bases unmatched. CDR3 length: 15 residues. The chain's CDR3 is CASRYGTGTYNEQFF. DNA for the CDR3: TGTGCCAGCCGATATGGGACAGGGACCTACAATGAGCAGTTCTTC.